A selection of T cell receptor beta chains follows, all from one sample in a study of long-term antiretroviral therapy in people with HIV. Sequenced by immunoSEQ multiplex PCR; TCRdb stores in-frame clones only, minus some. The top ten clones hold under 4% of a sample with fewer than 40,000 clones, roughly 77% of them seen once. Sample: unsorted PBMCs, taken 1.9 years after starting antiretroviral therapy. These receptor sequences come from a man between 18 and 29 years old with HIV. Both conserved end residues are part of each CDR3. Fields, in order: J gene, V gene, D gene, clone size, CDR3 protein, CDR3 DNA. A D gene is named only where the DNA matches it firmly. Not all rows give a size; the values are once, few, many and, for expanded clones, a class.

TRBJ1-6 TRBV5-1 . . CASSPKQGLPSPLHF TGCGCCAGCAGCCCAAAACAGGGCCTCCCCTCACCCCTCCACTTT
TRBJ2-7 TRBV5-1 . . CASAPAVGNYEQYF TGCGCCAGCGCCCCCGCGGTGGGGAACTACGAGCAGTACTTC
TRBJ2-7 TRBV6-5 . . CASSYWGRDYEQYF TGTGCCAGCAGTTACTGGGGACGGGACTACGAGCAGTACTTC
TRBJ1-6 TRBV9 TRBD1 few CASSIQGSVGSPLHF TGTGCCAGCAGCATACAGGGGAGTGTCGGTTCACCCCTCCACTTT
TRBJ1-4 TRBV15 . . CATSGRFGIANEKLFF TGTGCCACCAGCGGCAGATTCGGGATAGCTAATGAAAAACTGTTTTTT
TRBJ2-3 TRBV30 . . CAWSVLGIPSDTQYF TGTGCCTGGAGTGTACTGGGGATTCCCTCAGATACGCAGTATTTT
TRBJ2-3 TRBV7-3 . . CASSPGSTDTQYF TGTGCCAGCAGCCCGGGGAGCACAGATACGCAGTATTTT
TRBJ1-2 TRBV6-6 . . CASSYDRGTQDGYTF TGTGCCAGCAGTTACGATAGGGGGACTCAGGATGGCTACACCTTC
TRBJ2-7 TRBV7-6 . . CASSLDAYEQYF TGTGCCAGCAGCCTCGATGCCTACGAGCAGTACTTC
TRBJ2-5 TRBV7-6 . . CASSSYSAPTSQETQYF TGTGCCAGCAGCTCTTATTCCGCCCCGACTAGCCAAGAGACCCAGTACTTC
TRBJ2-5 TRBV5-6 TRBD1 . CASRDPGTGPETQYF TGTGCCAGCAGGGATCCCGGGACAGGGCCGGAGACCCAGTACTTC
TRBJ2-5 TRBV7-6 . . CASSLVRGVETQYF TGTGCCAGCAGCTTAGTTAGGGGGGTGGAGACCCAGTACTTC
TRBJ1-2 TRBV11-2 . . CASSLDLGEANYGYTF TGTGCCAGCAGCTTAGATCTGGGCGAAGCTAACTATGGCTACACCTTC
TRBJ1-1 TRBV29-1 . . CSVDRSSFSGWGNTEAFF TGCAGCGTTGATAGGAGCTCTTTCTCAGGGTGGGGGAACACTGAAGCTTTCTTT
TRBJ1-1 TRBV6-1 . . CASREGNTEAFF TGTGCCAGCCGGGAAGGAAACACTGAAGCTTTCTTT
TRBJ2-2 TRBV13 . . CASRLGPTGELFF TGTGCCAGCAGATTGGGGCCCACCGGGGAGCTGTTTTTT
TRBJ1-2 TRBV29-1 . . CSVEAGAIQNYGYTF TGCAGCGTTGAAGCCGGGGCAATCCAGAACTATGGCTACACCTTC
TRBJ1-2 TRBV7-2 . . CASSLAGRNYGYTF TGTGCCAGCAGCTTAGCAGGCAGAAACTATGGCTACACCTTC
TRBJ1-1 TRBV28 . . CASRPHIGHYTEAFF TGTGCCAGCAGACCCCACATTGGTCACTACACTGAAGCTTTCTTT
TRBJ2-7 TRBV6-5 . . CASAGRTAYEQYF TGTGCCAGCGCGGGCCGGACGGCCTACGAGCAGTACTTC
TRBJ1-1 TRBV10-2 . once CASSESTPSNTEAFF TGCGCCAGCAGTGAGTCGACTCCCAGCAACACTGAAGCTTTCTTT
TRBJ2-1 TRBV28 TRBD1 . CASRSDRGRFHEQFF TGTGCCAGCCGGAGCGACAGGGGCAGGTTTCATGAGCAGTTCTTC
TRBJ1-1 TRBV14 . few CASSQGWWSGDTEAFF TGTGCCAGCAGCCAAGGATGGTGGAGTGGGGACACTGAAGCTTTCTTT
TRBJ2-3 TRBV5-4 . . CASSPRQTSTDTQYF TGTGCCAGCAGCCCCCGACAGACTAGCACAGATACGCAGTATTTT
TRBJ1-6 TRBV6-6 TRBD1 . CASRDRLNSPLHF TGTGCCAGCAGGGACAGGCTTAATTCACCCCTCCACTTT
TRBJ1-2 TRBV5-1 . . CASSLVQANYGYTF TGCGCCAGCAGCTTGGTTCAGGCAAACTATGGCTACACCTTC
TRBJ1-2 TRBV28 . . CASSLAGASYGYTF TGTGCCAGCAGTTTAGCGGGCGCGTCTTATGGCTACACCTTC
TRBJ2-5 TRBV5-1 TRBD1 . CASSFRDRGYQETQYF TGCGCCAGCAGCTTTAGGGACAGGGGGTACCAAGAGACCCAGTACTTC
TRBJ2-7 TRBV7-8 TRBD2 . CASSLASSSGYYEQYF TGTGCCAGCAGCTTAGCCTCGTCTAGCGGATACTACGAGCAGTACTTC
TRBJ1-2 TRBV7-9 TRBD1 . CASSLLHVTGGYGYTF TGTGCCAGCAGCCTCCTCCATGTTACAGGGGGCTATGGCTACACCTTC